A selection of T cell receptor beta chains follows, all from one sample in a study of tumor-infiltrating lymphocytes in primary liver carcinoma. TCRdb redid the calling of the multiplex PCR reads with MiXCR, one entry per CDR3 protein. The sample records fewer than 400,000 distinct CDR3 sequences, about 50% being singletons. Sequencing was performed on peripheral blood. Every receptor here comes from a woman aged 25 to 39 with primary liver carcinoma and hepatitis B virus infection. Both conserved end residues are part of each CDR3. A row's size may be missing; if present it is once, few, many or a size class.

TRBV6-5,TRBJ1-4,.,CASSRVRIGGNEKLLF
TRBV11-2,TRBJ2-7,.,CASSPDDLPSGEQHF
TRBV12-3/TRBV12-4,TRBJ2-6,.,CASTPRSRANVLTF
TRBV28,TRBJ2-3,.,CASSPNRGLPTDTQYF
TRBV11-1,TRBJ2-3,.,CAISFYASIGAADTQYF
TRBV12-3/TRBV12-4,TRBJ1-1,few,CASSAGHKNTEAFF
TRBV12-3/TRBV12-4,TRBJ1-2,.,CAISVPDYGYTF
TRBV5-6,TRBJ2-3,.,CASGLGGNSDTQYF
TRBV6-1,TRBJ2-3,few,CASSRSGADTQYF
TRBV5-4,TRBJ1-1,.,CTSSLERGNTEAFF
TRBV7-9,TRBJ1-1,.,CASSLASRDTEAFF
TRBV5-6,TRBJ1-1,few,CASSYGLGNTEAFF
TRBV7-9,TRBJ1-4,few,CASSIYRDRPLANEKLFF
TRBV10-3,TRBJ1-1,.,CATRGETEAFF
TRBV12-3/TRBV12-4,TRBJ2-7,.,CVSSLQGGCEQYF
TRBV12-3/TRBV12-4,TRBJ2-1,once,CASSLCQGINEQFF
TRBV29-1,TRBJ2-5,.,CSVSGGASGFQETQYF
TRBV13,TRBJ2-4,.,CASSLGGGLVAKDIQYF
TRBV4-3,TRBJ2-2,.,CASSQALAGNTGELFF
TRBV6-6,TRBJ1-5,.,CAGSYSATGQPQHF
TRBV18,TRBJ1-2,.,CASSPPTQGHGYTF
TRBV11-1,TRBJ2-6,.,CANSLDTGTGANILTF
TRBV28,TRBJ2-2,.,CASSFGGRLFF
TRBV7-8,TRBJ2-7,few,CASSRDRASTYEQYF
TRBV6-6,TRBJ2-1,few,CASSYGTSGNYNEQFF
TRBV11-2,TRBJ2-7,many,CASSRIRGGGAPYEQYF
TRBV13,TRBJ2-1,few,CASSSGLVHNEQFF
TRBV28,TRBJ2-7,once,CASSSPGQRTYERYF
TRBV6-5,TRBJ1-6,.,CASRAAMGRASSPLHF
TRBV6-2/TRBV6-3,TRBJ2-1,.,CASSYIGTGQNEQLF
TRBV5-6,TRBJ2-7,.,CASSRKDRVYEQYF
TRBV11-3,TRBJ1-3,many,CASSSRKAGNTIYF
TRBV6-2/TRBV6-3,TRBJ1-5,many,CASSSRQGGSNQPQHF